This T cell receptor beta chain originates from a study of blood T cell repertoires in COVID-19. Study-level background: In each case, the material was cDNA or gDNA derived from T cells, B-cell-depleted T cells, or PBMCs.

Enrolled through a virtual design, the participants were between about 18 and 100 years of age and came from under 30 US areas. In Cohort 3, a recovered donor had either two negative PCRs, clearance, or symptom resolution. Some clones are missing from TCRdb's copy, which holds only in-frame ones; the method was immunoSEQ multiplex PCR. The data show around 300,000 clones, with about 85% seen just once and 2% to 3% held by the top ten. The source is a woman aged 50 to 65 who had recovered from COVID-19. Sequenced sample: PBMCs or T cells enriched from blood (not recorded which).

The CDR3 DNA is TGTGCCAGCAGCCCCTTTAGCGGGGGGGGCACAGATACGCAGTATTTT. Its protein product is CASSPFSGGGTDTQYF. The rearrangement links TRBV3-1 (or the pseudogene TRBV3-2) to TRBJ2-3; 11 bases fit TRBD2. The trim removed 4 bases at V and 1 base at J, leaving 4 bases unmatched. Per the germline V gene, CDR1 is LGHDT and CDR2 is YNNKEL (reference sequence). CDR3 length equals 16 residues.